A single TCR beta chain is shown here with its context. Other DNA sequences in the same sample also yield this CDR3. Data came from immunoSEQ multiplex PCR; TCRdb stores just in-frame clones and leaves some out. This sample has under 2.5 million clones, with under 95% found just once. This sample is part of a study of shared clonotypes between healthy human individuals. Losses at the gene ends were 2 bases for V and 7 bases for J; bases not matched to a gene: 4. CDR3 length: 14 residues. Germline CDR1 and CDR2: MDHEN and SYDVKM. The rearrangement joins TRBV28 to TRBJ2-7; TRBD1 matches at 11 bases. Sequences were obtained from naive CD4+ T cells from PBMCs. Documented subset: CD45RA+ positively selected. This clonotype originated in a man aged 18-30 years in good health. Some clones in this sample may be carry-over from other donors' samples. The CDR3 DNA follows: TGTGCCAGCAGTTTAGGACAGGGGGCGAGGGAGCAGTACTTC. Its protein is CASSLGQGAREQYF.